These 25 T cell receptor beta chains were all obtained from the same sample, sequenced in a study of vaccination and CD4 T cells after COVID-19. No antigens are known for them. The sample's treatment: roughly 10-day PBMC culture with coronavirus spike peptide pools or control peptides (ViraFEST assay). Scientists ran DNA taken from cultured CD4+ T cells through the Oncomine TCR Beta short-read assay for sequencing. TCRdb recomputed calls from the PCR reads with MiXCR, one row per CDR3 protein. This repertoire shows thousands of distinct CDR3 sequences, more than 50% found once; its top ten account for around 21%. The specimen comprised cultured CD4+ T cells from blood, sampled after SARS-CoV-2 vaccination. These receptors were taken from a human donor with COVID-19.

The V and J genes are TRBV6-1 and TRBJ1-1; a weak D match, TRBD1 (5 bases). The CDR3 totals 18 residues. Germline values: CDR1 MNHNS, CDR2 SASEGT. V was clipped by 7 bases and J by 1 base, with 25 bases between them. CDR3 protein: CASNAARTFSLGNTEAFF. The DNA of the CDR3 is TGTGCCAGCAATGCCGCCAGGACATTTTCATTGGGGAACACTGAAGCTTTCTTT.

The chain combines TRBV7-2 with TRBJ1-4; D is uncertain. The V gene lost 2 bases and the J gene lost 5 bases, with 12 bases spanning the gap. The CDR3 loop spans 15 amino acids. Germline V lookup: CDR1 SGHTA, CDR2 FQGNSA. The CDR3 DNA is TGTGCCAGCAGCTTATGGGCCAGTACAAATGAAAAACTGTTTTTT. This gives the protein CASSLWASTNEKLFF.

The chain joins TRBV27 to TRBJ1-2; 8 positions agree with TRBD1. The CDR3 has 14 residues. The J segment lost 3 bases and the V segment lost 4 bases, leaving 4 bases of the junction unmatched. CDR1 is MNHEY and CDR2 is SMNVEV in the germline V gene (reference sequence). The CDR3 nucleotides are TGTGCCAGCAGTTACAGGGGGGAGGACTATGGCTACACCTTC. Translation gives CASSYRGEDYGYTF.

The chain carries TRBV20-1 and TRBJ2-5, with 8 nucleotides matching TRBD2. The germline V gene encodes CDR1 DFQATT and CDR2 SNEGSKA (reference sequence). V lost 4 bases to trimming and J lost 0 bases; unmatched junction nucleotides: 10. CDR3 length: 16 amino acids. The DNA for the CDR3 is TGCAGTGCTATAGAGCGGGAGCCGCTATACCAAGAGACCCAGTACTTC. It encodes CSAIEREPLYQETQYF.

The chain employs TRBV20-1 and TRBJ2-3, with 12 bases that match TRBD1. Germline CDR1 is DFQATT and CDR2 is SNEGSKA (reference sequence). V shed 6 bases, J shed 1 base, and the junction held 5 bases outside the gene matches. This CDR3 region has 15 residues. This CDR3 reads CSAGDRGRGTDTQYF. The CDR3 region has the DNA TGCAGTGCCGGGGACAGGGGGCGCGGCACAGATACGCAGTATTTT.

This clonotype is termed medium-sized. The J gene is TRBJ1-6, the V gene TRBV5-1; 11 bases match TRBD1. J gave up 10 bases and V 4 bases, and 7 bases lay outside the gene matches. Germline V gene lookup returns CDR1 SGHRS and CDR2 YFSETQ. The CDR3 has 15 amino acids. CDR3 DNA sequence: TGCGCCAGCAGCCAAGCGGGACAGGGGGGCTCACCCCTCCACTTT. As protein: CASSQAGQGGSPLHF.

A few counts support this clonotype. The gene calls are TRBV6-1 and TRBJ1-2, with D possibly TRBD1 on 5 matching bases. CDR1 MNHNS and CDR2 SASEGT come from the germline V gene. The CDR3 runs 15 residues. Between the trimmed V and J ends, which lost 8 bases and 8 bases, there was a span of 24 bases. This chain's CDR3 is CASRRIQDSKAGYTF. In nucleotides, the CDR3 is TGTGCCAGCCGTCGCATACAGGACTCTAAAGCCGGCTACACCTTC.

In nucleotides, the CDR3 is TGCGCCAGCAGAGGACAGTTGAACACTGAAGCTTTCTTT. Protein: CASRGQLNTEAFF. The chain carries TRBV10-2 and TRBJ1-1; a possible D gene is TRBD1 (6 bases). CDR3 length: 13 amino acids. Germline V gene sequence: CDR1 WSHSY, CDR2 SAAADI. With 6 bases removed from V and 0 bases from J, the gap between germline ends came to 8 bases.

This chain links TRBV6-1 with TRBJ1-5; D unclear. The CDR3 consists of 14 residues. The V end was cut by 5 bases, the J end by 3 bases, with 11 bases between. Per germline, CDR1 MNHNS and CDR2 SASEGT. CDR3 region: CASSPGPSNQPQHF. Written as DNA, the CDR3 is TGTGCCAGCAGTCCTGGGCCCTCCAATCAGCCCCAGCATTTT.

The rearrangement links TRBV7-2 to TRBJ1-2, with D perhaps TRBD1 (5 bases). The V gene lost 1 base and the J gene lost 2 bases, with 11 bases spanning the gap. The V gene's germline CDR1 is SGHTA and CDR2 FQGNSA. This CDR3 is built from 15 residues. The CDR3 sequence: CASSLGGTANYGYTF. DNA for the CDR3: TGTGCCAGCAGCTTAGGAGGGACCGCCAACTATGGCTACACCTTC.

V and J are TRBV15 and TRBJ2-1; 8 bases map to TRBD2. Unmatched junction bases numbered 11, after V lost 2 bases and J lost 5 bases. The CDR3 contains 17 residues. Germline-derived CDR1 and CDR2 are LNHNV and YYDKDF (reference sequence). CDR3 nucleotides: TGTGCCACCAGCAGATCACGTGCGGGGGGCAGTAACAATGAGCAGTTCTTC. Its translation is CATSRSRAGGSNNEQFF. Complete variable domain (other parts from reference TRBV15 and TRBJ2-1): DAMVIQNPRYQVTQFGKPVTLSCSQTLNHNVMYWYQQKSSQAPKLLFHYYDKDFNNEADTPDNFQSRRPNTSFCFLDIRSPGLGDTAMYLCATSRSRAGGSNNEQFFGPGTRLTVL.

This clonotype has more than one count but fewer than ten. This rearrangement joins TRBV20-1 to TRBJ2-2; D not certain. CDR3 size: 13 residues. V dropped 6 bases and J dropped 7 bases, with 15 bases sitting between them. The germline CDR1 and CDR2 sequences are DFQATT and SNEGSKA (reference sequence). The CDR3 bases are TGCAGTGCCGAAAGGAAGGAGAGCGGGGAGCTGTTTTTT. Translating it yields CSAERKESGELFF.

This clonotype was seen just once. V and J are TRBV6-5 and TRBJ1-1; D call uncertain. The germline V gene has CDR1 MNHEY and CDR2 SVGAGI. Between the trimmed V and J ends, which lost 2 bases and 0 bases, there was a span of 7 bases. The CDR3 has 14 amino acids. The CDR3 DNA is TGTGCCAGCAGTTACAACGGAATGAACACTGAAGCTTTCTTT. It is translated as CASSYNGMNTEAFF.

This clonotype is medium-sized by share. The chain employs TRBV20-1 and TRBJ1-1; D gene uncertain. The CDR3 sequence is 11 residues long. Germline V gene lookup returns CDR1 DFQATT and CDR2 SNEGSKA (reference sequence). V gave up 5 bases and J gave up 4 bases, with 8 bases separating them. The CDR3 nucleotides read TGCAGTGCTCAAGCGGGCACTGAAGCTTTCTTT. Amino acid sequence: CSAQAGTEAFF.

In nucleotides, the CDR3 is TGTGCCAGCAGCGGCAGGACGGCCAATGGTTTACCCCTCCACTTT. Amino acid sequence: CASSGRTANGLPLHF. The chain recombines TRBV7-2 with TRBJ1-6; D is ambiguous. This CDR3 region has 15 residues. Germline V lookup: CDR1 SGHTA, CDR2 FQGNSA. Trimming took 5 bases from V and 12 from J, leaving 20 bases between them.

Only a few counts were recorded for this clonotype. The V call is TRBV2, the J call TRBJ1-2; tentatively, D is TRBD1 (6 bases). Germline values: CDR1 SNHLY, CDR2 FYNNEI. CDR3 length: 12 amino acids. The V and J ends lost 5 bases and 4 bases respectively, with 8 bases between them. The CDR3 nucleotides are TGTGCCAGCAGTTTAGGGGGCTATGGCTACACCTTC. Its protein is CASSLGGYGYTF.

The table lists this clonotype with a few counts. The chain employs TRBV20-1 and TRBJ2-2; TRBD2 matches at 9 bases. This CDR3 contains 15 residues. Germline loops: CDR1 DFQATT, CDR2 SNEGSKA (reference sequence). V shed 1 base, J shed 6 bases, and the junction held 6 bases outside the gene matches. CDR3 bases: TGCAGTGCTAGAGTAGGCGGGGGGGCGCCCGGGGAGCTGTTTTTT. Amino acids: CSARVGGGAPGELFF.

This sequence joins TRBV20-1 and TRBJ2-7, with TRBD1 matching over 10 bases. V trimming: 5 bases; J trimming: 4 bases; junction bases outside the gene matches: 8. This CDR3 region has 14 residues. The V gene's germline CDR1 is DFQATT and CDR2 SNEGSKA (reference sequence). The CDR3 is CSAPPGQGSYEQYF. CDR3 nucleotide sequence: TGCAGTGCTCCTCCGGGACAGGGGAGTTACGAGCAGTACTTC.

The rearrangement links TRBV15 to TRBJ2-7; 8 bases align to TRBD1. V gave up 4 bases and J gave up 5 bases; unmatched junction bases: 4. The CDR3 length is 13 residues. Germline CDR1 and CDR2: LNHNV and YYDKDF (reference sequence). This CDR3 is CATSTRQGNEQYF. CDR3 in DNA: TGTGCCACCAGCACAAGACAGGGGAACGAGCAGTACTTC.

V gene TRBV2 combines with J gene TRBJ1-5; 8 nucleotides match TRBD1. The CDR3 runs to 13 residues. Germline lookup yields CDR1 SNHLY and CDR2 FYNNEI. J gave up 9 bases and V 3 bases, and 4 bases lay outside the gene matches. In nucleotides, the CDR3 is TGTGCCAGCAGTGACAGGGGGCAGGGGCCCCAGCATTTT. Protein: CASSDRGQGPQHF.

The chain carries TRBV7-9 and TRBJ1-5, with a possible D match to TRBD1 (5 bases). The CDR3 contains 14 residues. Germline V gene sequence: CDR1 SEHNR, CDR2 FQNEAQ (reference sequence). Trimming cost V 1 base and J 3 bases, with 7 bases left between them. CDR3 nucleotide sequence: TGTGCCAGCAGCTTAGGGGGGAACAATCAGCCCCAGCATTTT. Protein: CASSLGGNNQPQHF.

The chain combines TRBV15 with TRBJ1-1, with no clear D. The CDR3 has 14 amino acids. The V end lost 0 bases, the J end lost 4 bases, and 9 bases lay between the germline ends. Germline lookup yields CDR1 LNHNV and CDR2 YYDKDF (reference sequence). CDR3 bases: TGTGCCACCAGCAGAGATACTGTGGGCACTGAAGCTTTCTTT. It yields the protein CATSRDTVGTEAFF.

This clonotype was found a few times. This chain links TRBV6-1 with TRBJ2-3; D unresolved. The germline gives CDR1 MNHNS, CDR2 SASEGT. V was cut by 0 bases and J by 4 bases, with 14 bases left in between. CDR3 length: 16 amino acids. The CDR3 protein is CASSEASPTVADTQYF. Written as DNA, the CDR3 is TGTGCCAGCAGTGAAGCCAGCCCAACGGTGGCAGATACGCAGTATTTT.

A few counts support this clonotype. CDR3 nucleotide sequence: TGTGCCAGCAGTATACAGGCGACCTCTGGAAACACCATATATTTT. It yields the protein CASSIQATSGNTIYF. This chain joins TRBV27 and TRBJ1-3; D possibly corresponds to TRBD1 (5 bases). The V gene's germline CDR1 is MNHEY and CDR2 SMNVEV (reference sequence). The V and J ends lost 5 bases and 0 bases respectively, with 11 bases between them. There are 15 residues in the CDR3.

V gene TRBV6-1 combines with J gene TRBJ1-2; no clear D gene. There are 11 residues in the CDR3. Germline loops: CDR1 MNHNS, CDR2 SASEGT. V dropped 3 bases and J dropped 7 bases, with 6 bases sitting between them. CDR3 loop: CASSEWGGYTF. CDR3 in DNA: TGTGCCAGCAGTGAGTGGGGTGGCTACACCTTC.